This T cell receptor beta chain emerged from a study of T cell changes during pregnancy in multiple sclerosis. This CDR3 is 14 amino acids long. Trimming removed 5 bases at V and 7 bases at J, with 17 bases between. Germline V CDR1 and CDR2: MDHEN, SYDVKM. TCRdb keeps only in-frame clones here, not all; method: immunoSEQ multiplex PCR. The table records around 30,000 clones, around nine tenths of them present only once. Judged by abundance, this clone is medium-sized. The TCR originated in a female donor with multiple sclerosis, enrolled in a pregnancy study. Sequenced here: CD8+ T cells from peripheral blood mononuclear cells, sampled in the second trimester of pregnancy. The chain combines TRBV28 with TRBJ1-1; D call uncertain. CDR3 amino acids: CASSLTSASGEAFF. DNA for the CDR3: TGTGCCAGCAGTCTAACAAGCGCCTCTGGTGAAGCTTTCTTT.